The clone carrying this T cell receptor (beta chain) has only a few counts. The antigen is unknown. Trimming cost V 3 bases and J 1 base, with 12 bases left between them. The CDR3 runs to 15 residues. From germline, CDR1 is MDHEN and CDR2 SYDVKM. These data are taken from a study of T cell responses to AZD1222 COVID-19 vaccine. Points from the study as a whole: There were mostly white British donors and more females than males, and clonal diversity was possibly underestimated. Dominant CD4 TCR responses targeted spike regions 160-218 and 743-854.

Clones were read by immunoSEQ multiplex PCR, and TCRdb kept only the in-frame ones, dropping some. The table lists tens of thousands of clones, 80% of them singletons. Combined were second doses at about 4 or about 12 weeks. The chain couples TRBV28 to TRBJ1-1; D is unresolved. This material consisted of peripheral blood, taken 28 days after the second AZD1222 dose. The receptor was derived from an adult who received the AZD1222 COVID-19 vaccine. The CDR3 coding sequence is TGTGCCAGCAGTTTCCCATTGTCTGGGAACACTGAAGCTTTCTTT. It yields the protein CASSFPLSGNTEAFF.